Below are 19 T cell receptor beta chains sequenced from a single sample in a study of beta chain features in type 1 diabetes. Study-wide points: All four CD4+ subsets of Type 1 diabetes patients contained TCRB CDR3s that were moderately but significantly shorter.

Isolated RNA was reverse transcribed in full, so expressed TCRB transcripts were sequenced. Profiling relied on immunoSEQ multiplex PCR, and the TCRdb table lists in-frame clones only, not all of them. This sample carries some 190,000 clones, 7.8% of them seen once, and the ten largest clones take approximately 1%. Their antigens remain unidentified. The sequencing input was central memory CD4+ T cells from blood. The receptors were gathered from a middle-aged woman with type 1 diabetes.

This chain joins TRBV19 and TRBJ2-3; the D gene is possibly TRBD1 (6 bases). This CDR3 is built from 15 residues. V lost 5 bases and J lost 2, with 14 bases in between. Germline CDR1 is LNHDA and CDR2 is SQIVND (reference sequence). The CDR3 spells CASSRRTAITDTQYF. Here the CDR3 DNA reads TGTGCCAGTAGTCGCAGGACAGCAATCACAGATACGCAGTATTTT. The variable domain in full, with the rest retrieved from reference TRBV19 and TRBJ2-3, is DGGITQSPKYLFRKEGQNVTLSCEQNLNHDAMYWYRQDPGQGLRLIYYSQIVNDFQKGDIAEGYSVSREKKESFPLTVTSAQKNPTAFYLCASSRRTAITDTQYFGPGTRLTVL.

This clone has only a few counts. The rearrangement joins TRBV7-2 to TRBJ2-1, with 11 bases lining up with TRBD2. J lost 5 bases, V lost 5 bases, and 8 bases had no gene match. This CDR3 is 16 amino acids long. Germline V gene sequence: CDR1 SGHTA, CDR2 FQGNSA. The CDR3 DNA reads TGTGCCAGCAGCCAACGACTAGCGGGACGGGACAATGAGCAGTTCTTC. It translates to CASSQRLAGRDNEQFF.

With respect to this clone: The same CDR3 can be traced to other DNA sequences in this sample. The J gene is TRBJ2-1, the V gene TRBV2; 7 bases align to TRBD1. The CDR3 runs 14 residues. Trimming at V came to 4 bases and at J to 4 bases, leaving 4 bases not matched to a gene. The germline V gene has CDR1 SNHLY and CDR2 FYNNEI. CDR3 bases: TGTGCCAGCAGTGGGGACAGTCCATACAATGAGCAGTTCTTC. This encodes CASSGDSPYNEQFF.

This clone was seen more than once but under ten times. The chain recombines TRBV5-4 with TRBJ2-5, with 10 bases fitting TRBD1. The CDR3 covers 16 residues. Losses at the gene ends were 2 bases for V and 5 bases for J; bases not matched to a gene: 9. Germline lookup yields CDR1 SGHNT and CDR2 YYREEE (reference sequence). This chain's CDR3 is CASSLHSGQGGETQYF. For the CDR3, the DNA is TGTGCCAGCAGCTTACATTCTGGACAGGGGGGGGAGACCCAGTACTTC.

The rearrangement links TRBV10-3 to TRBJ1-2, with 9 bases fitting TRBD1. Looked up from germline, CDR1 is ENHRY and CDR2 is SYGVKD. The CDR3 totals 14 residues. Trimming at V came to 4 bases and at J to 4 bases, leaving 4 bases not matched to a gene. The CDR3 bases are TGTGCCATCAGTGGACAGGGGGACGTCTATGGCTACACCTTC. Amino acid sequence: CAISGQGDVYGYTF.

This clone was picked up a small number of times. This chain uses TRBV7-2 with TRBJ1-2; a possible D gene is TRBD1 (6 bases). Germline V gene data show CDR1 as SGHTA and CDR2 as FQGNSA. The CDR3 extends over 14 amino acids. V was cut by 3 bases and J by 4 bases, with 12 bases left in between. Written as DNA, the CDR3 is TGTGCCAGCAGCTTGGACAGCCTTTCCTATGGCTACACCTTC. It codes for CASSLDSLSYGYTF.

This clone was seen a few times. The chain links TRBV6-5 to TRBJ2-7; tentative D call: TRBD2 (5 bases). The CDR3 loop spans 15 amino acids. Trimming cost V 6 bases and J 2 bases, with 17 bases left between them. Per germline, CDR1 MNHEY and CDR2 SVGAGI. Here the CDR3 DNA reads TGTGCCAGCAGGACCTTGCGGGCCAACACCTACGAGCAGTACTTC. This translates into CASRTLRANTYEQYF.

With regard to this clone: Other DNA sequences in this specimen translate into the identical CDR3. The rearrangement joins TRBV11-2 to TRBJ2-1, with 12 bases that match TRBD2. Germline V lookup: CDR1 SGHAT, CDR2 FQNNGV. The CDR3 has 14 amino acids. V lost 3 bases and J lost 6; bases outside the gene matches: 0. The CDR3 DNA follows: TGTGCCAGCAGCTTGACTAGCGGGAGCAATGAGCAGTTCTTC. Translation gives CASSLTSGSNEQFF.

The genes are TRBV5-4 and TRBJ1-3; D uncertain. Trimming left V 3 bases short and J 4 bases short, with 11 bases between. The CDR3 sequence is 14 residues long. CDR1 SGHNT and CDR2 YYREEE come from the germline V gene (reference sequence). The CDR3 sequence is CASSSNTVGNTIYF. The CDR3 DNA is TGTGCCAGCAGCTCGAACACAGTGGGAAACACCATATATTTT.

This clone has just a few counts. This sequence joins TRBV28 and TRBJ1-5; TRBD1 matches 7 bases. From germline, CDR1 is MDHEN and CDR2 SYDVKM. CDR3 size: 15 residues. V shed 6 bases and J 4 bases; nucleotides not matched to a gene: 9. The CDR3 is CASRAGTEGNQPQHF. CDR3 nucleotides: TGTGCCAGCAGGGCCGGGACAGAGGGGAATCAGCCCCAGCATTTT.

This clone has a handful of counts. The chain is built from TRBV19 and TRBJ1-1; 9 bases are a match to TRBD1. Germline V lookup: CDR1 LNHDA, CDR2 SQIVND (reference sequence). The CDR3 consists of 14 residues. V lost 5 bases and J lost 4; bases outside the gene matches: 5. The CDR3 region has the DNA TGTGCCAGTAGTGTCGGACAGGGGAGCACTGAAGCTTTCTTT. This sequence encodes CASSVGQGSTEAFF.

This sequence joins TRBV7-9 and TRBJ2-5; possible D gene TRBD1, 6 bases. Trimming shortened V by 1 base and J by 4 bases, and 22 bases separated the two germline ends. The CDR3 is 18 residues long. From germline, CDR1 is SEHNR and CDR2 FQNEAQ (reference sequence). The CDR3 region is CASSLEGVRTSERETQYF. In nucleotides, the CDR3 is TGTGCCAGCAGCTTAGAGGGGGTTCGGACATCCGAGAGAGAGACCCAGTACTTC.

There are a few counts of this clone. The gene calls are TRBV6-5 and TRBJ1-1, with D maybe TRBD1 (6 bases). The CDR3 covers 12 residues. V gave up 0 bases and J gave up 10 bases, with 9 bases separating them. In germline, CDR1 is MNHEY, CDR2 SVGAGI. The CDR3 DNA sequence: TGTGCCAGCAGTTACTCCAAGGGGGTAGCTTTCTTT. Translating gives CASSYSKGVAFF.

The V call is TRBV29-1, the J call TRBJ1-1, with D tentatively TRBD1 (5 bases). Germline V gene data show CDR1 as SQVTM and CDR2 as ANQGSEA. The CDR3 loop spans 13 amino acids. Trimming took 4 bases from V and 5 from J, leaving 14 bases between them. The CDR3 DNA sequence: TGCAGCGTTGCACAGGTCACCGGGACTGAAGCTTTCTTT. Translation gives CSVAQVTGTEAFF.

This clone came up a few times. The chain couples TRBV5-4 to TRBJ2-5, with D maybe TRBD2 (7 bases). The CDR3 runs 15 residues. Germline loops: CDR1 SGHNT, CDR2 YYREEE (reference sequence). Trimming took 5 bases from V and 5 from J, leaving 19 bases between them. The CDR3 sequence is CASSIGGKGGETQYF. In DNA form, the CDR3 reads TGTGCCAGCAGTATCGGAGGGAAGGGGGGGGAGACCCAGTACTTC.

This chain links TRBV19 with TRBJ2-3; 7 bases are shared with TRBD2. Germline V CDR1 and CDR2: LNHDA, SQIVND (reference sequence). CDR3 length equals 14 residues. Trimming at V came to 4 bases and at J to 5 bases, leaving 6 bases not matched to a gene. CDR3 sequence reads: CASSRQRGLDTQYF. CDR3 DNA sequence: TGTGCCAGTAGTAGGCAGCGGGGCCTAGATACGCAGTATTTT.

Details on this clone: Other DNA sequences in the sample encode the same CDR3. The V and J genes are TRBV27 and TRBJ1-1, with 7 positions matching TRBD1. The V gene end was trimmed by 2 bases and the J gene end by 1 base; junction bases not matched to a gene: 4. The V gene's germline CDR1 is MNHEY and CDR2 SMNVEV (reference sequence). CDR3 size: 15 residues. CDR3 coding DNA: TGTGCCAGCAGTTTAAGACAGGGTGGGAACACTGAAGCTTTCTTT. It translates to CASSLRQGGNTEAFF.

This clone was counted a few times. Mismatch with germline at one junction end may stem from a read error. The chain combines TRBV7-9 with TRBJ2-3, with D maybe TRBD1 (5 bases). The CDR3 loop spans 14 amino acids. Germline V gene sequence: CDR1 SEHNR, CDR2 FQNEAQ (reference sequence). The CDR3 region has the DNA TGCGCCAGCAGCCCAGGGAAGCGCACAGATACGCAGTATTTT. This translates into CASSPGKRTDTQYF. The full variable domain, in which reference TRBV7-9 and TRBJ2-3 provide the parts outside the CDR3, is DTGVSQNPRHKITKRGQNVTFRCDPISEHNRLYWYRQTLGQGPEFLTYFQNEAQLEKSRLLSDRFSAERPKGSFSTLEIQRTEQGDSAMYLCASSPGKRTDTQYFGPGTRLTVL.

This clone was detected a few times. V usage is TRBV7-2 and J usage is TRBJ2-1; TRBD1 matches at 8 bases. Germline CDR1 SGHTA, CDR2 FQGNSA. The CDR3 has 13 residues. Germline trimming cut 4 bases from V and 6 bases from J; bases unmatched to any gene: 2. CDR3 DNA sequence: TGTGCCAGCAGCTGGGGACAGGTCAATGAGCAGTTCTTC. It specifies CASSWGQVNEQFF. Looking up the rest from reference TRBV7-2 and TRBJ2-1 gives the full variable domain: GAGVSQSPSNKVTEKGKDVELRCDPISGHTALYWYRQSLGQGLEFLIYFQGNSAPDKSGLPSDRFSAERTGGSVSTLTIQRTQQEDSAVYLCASSWGQVNEQFFGPGTRLTVL.